Below, 25 T cell receptor beta chains from the same sample are listed, as sequenced in a study of cytomegalovirus exposure and HLA in healthy donors. PCR was performed using 60 Vbeta and 13 Jbeta primers. Sequenced by immunoSEQ multiplex PCR; TCRdb stores in-frame clones only, minus some. The sample has about 100,000 clones; 81% are singletons. Sequenced sample: PBMCs. The receptors here all came from a man in his forties in good health and CMV-seropositive.

This clone was detected a few times. The gene calls are TRBV9 and TRBJ1-3; D uncertain. This CDR3 comprises 17 residues. Trimming stripped 0 bases from V and 4 bases from J, with 17 bases between. The germline V gene encodes CDR1 SGDLS and CDR2 YYNGEE. The CDR3 region has the DNA TGTGCCAGCAGCGTAGCTACGCGACCATGGGAGGGAAACACCATATATTTT. Its protein is CASSVATRPWEGNTIYF.

A single count supports this clone. The chain recombines TRBV11-3 with TRBJ2-1, with TRBD1 matching over 9 bases. The V gene's germline CDR1 is SGHNT and CDR2 YENEEA. This CDR3 is 13 amino acids long. With 1 base clipped from V and 8 bases from J, the junction kept 0 bases outside the gene matches. The CDR3: CASSLGTGDEQFF. CDR3 nucleotides: TGTGCCAGCAGCTTAGGGACAGGGGATGAGCAGTTCTTC.

This clone is a singleton in its sample. V gene TRBV7-6 combines with J gene TRBJ2-5, with 12 bases identical to TRBD2. TRBJ2-7 explains the end of the DNA better; the J call may be wrong. The CDR3 sequence is 15 residues long. CDR1 and CDR2 (germline): SGHVS, FNYEAQ. The CDR3 DNA sequence: TGTGCCAGCAGCTTAGAGGTACTAGCGGGAGGCGAGCAGTACTTC. Encoded protein: CASSLEVLAGGEQYF.

The chain uses TRBV5-1 and TRBJ1-1, with 8 positions matching TRBD1. Germline V gene data show CDR1 as SGHRS and CDR2 as YFSETQ. Losses at the gene ends were 4 bases for V and 2 bases for J; bases not matched to a gene: 4. CDR3 length: 14 residues. The CDR3 DNA sequence: TGCGCCAGCAGCGTGGACAGGGCAAACACTGAAGCTTTCTTT. Amino acid sequence: CASSVDRANTEAFF.

The chain couples TRBV27 to TRBJ1-2; TRBD1 is a possible D gene (6 bases). Trimming took off 0 bases at V and 8 bases at J, with 16 bases between the two ends. Germline V lookup: CDR1 MNHEY, CDR2 SMNVEV (reference sequence). The CDR3 covers 15 residues. CDR3: CASSLSGGFSLGYTF. DNA of the CDR3: TGTGCCAGCAGTTTATCAGGGGGATTTTCACTCGGCTACACCTTC.

V is TRBV5-1 and J is TRBJ1-4; 10 bases fit TRBD1. The germline V gene has CDR1 SGHRS and CDR2 YFSETQ. Trimming at V came to 3 bases and at J to 8 bases, leaving 4 bases not matched to a gene. CDR3 length: 14 residues. The CDR3 protein is CASSSGQGKEKLFF. Here the CDR3 DNA reads TGCGCCAGCAGCTCGGGACAGGGGAAAGAAAAACTGTTTTTT.

This clone was seen a single time. J is TRBJ1-5 and V is TRBV19; 8 positions agree with TRBD1. The CDR3 contains 15 residues. Germline V gives CDR1 LNHDA, CDR2 SQIVND (reference sequence). The trim removed 7 bases at V and 2 bases at J, leaving 7 bases unmatched. CDR3 sequence (DNA): TGTGCCAGTAATACGGACAGGGTTGGCAATCAGCCCCAGCATTTT. Its translation: CASNTDRVGNQPQHF.

This clone was found a few times. The rearrangement links TRBV27 to TRBJ2-5, with a tentative D call TRBD2 (6 bases). The DNA end lines up better with TRBJ2-7; the J call may be wrong. The germline V gene has CDR1 MNHEY and CDR2 SMNVEV (reference sequence). The CDR3 extends over 15 amino acids. The CDR3 DNA sequence: TGTGCCAGCACCCCCGGAGGGGCGCCTTCCTACGAGCAGTACTTC. Residues: CASTPGGAPSYEQYF.

The chain has TRBV18 and TRBJ1-2, with D perhaps TRBD1 (6 bases). Germline CDR1 reads KGHSH; CDR2 reads LQKENI. The CDR3 loop spans 13 amino acids. V gave up 3 bases and J gave up 6 bases, with 11 bases separating them. CDR3 coding DNA: TGTGCCAGCTCACCGGACAGTGAACATGGCTACACCTTC. It is translated as CASSPDSEHGYTF.

The chain couples TRBV5-1 to TRBJ2-7, with 7 bases lining up with TRBD2. CDR1 is SGHRS and CDR2 is YFSETQ in the germline V gene. There are 14 residues in the CDR3. J was trimmed by 1 base and V by 3 bases; bases with no gene match: 4. This CDR3 is CASSSPSGSYEQYF. CDR3 nucleotides: TGCGCCAGCAGCTCCCCTAGCGGATCCTACGAGCAGTACTTC.

The rearrangement joins TRBV11-2 to TRBJ1-1; tentatively, D is TRBD1 (5 bases). Germline V gives CDR1 SGHAT, CDR2 FQNNGV. V was pared by 3 bases and J by 5 bases, with 13 bases between. This CDR3 contains 14 residues. Here the CDR3 reads CASSLALGGTEAFF. CDR3 bases: TGTGCCAGCAGCTTGGCCCTGGGGGGTACTGAAGCTTTCTTT.

V usage is TRBV28 and J usage is TRBJ1-6, with 9 bases lining up with TRBD1. With 5 bases clipped from V and 6 bases from J, the junction kept 5 bases outside the gene matches. CDR1 MDHEN and CDR2 SYDVKM come from the germline V gene. CDR3 length: 15 amino acids. CDR3 protein: CASSPPGQGNSPLHF. CDR3 DNA sequence: TGTGCCAGCAGTCCCCCGGGACAGGGTAATTCACCCCTCCACTTT.

This chain's CDR3 is CASSYMTSGSGGEQFF. CDR3 sequence (DNA): TGTGCCAGCAGTTATATGACGAGCGGGAGCGGGGGTGAGCAGTTCTTC. The gene calls are TRBV6-5 and TRBJ2-1; 8 bases fit TRBD2. V trimming: 3 bases; J trimming: 9 bases; junction bases outside the gene matches: 13. The CDR3 is 16 amino acids. Germline V gene lookup returns CDR1 MNHEY and CDR2 SVGAGI.

The rearrangement links TRBV5-1 to TRBJ1-1; 10 bases line up with TRBD1. Germline V lookup: CDR1 SGHRS, CDR2 YFSETQ. Trimming at V came to 4 bases and at J to 11 bases, leaving 14 bases not matched to a gene. The CDR3 length is 15 residues. CDR3: CASSHQGTGERRAFF. CDR3 nucleotides: TGCGCCAGCAGCCACCAGGGGACAGGGGAGCGGAGGGCTTTCTTT.

The chain combines TRBV11-3 with TRBJ2-3; 10 bases agree with TRBD2. With V trimmed by 3 bases and J by 1 base, 1 base remained unmatched. Germline lookup yields CDR1 SGHNT and CDR2 YENEEA. This CDR3 is built from 15 residues. The CDR3 DNA reads as TGTGCCAGCAGCTTGGGGACTAGCGGCACAGATACGCAGTATTTT. Its translation is CASSLGTSGTDTQYF.

This clone occurred a few times. J is TRBJ1-4 and V is TRBV6-6; D might be TRBD1 (5 bases). The CDR3 contains 13 residues. Germline values: CDR1 MNHNY, CDR2 SVGAGI (reference sequence). Deletions cut 4 bases from V and 8 bases from J, with 11 bases between. CDR3 protein: CASSSGTDEKLFF. As DNA, the CDR3 is TGTGCCAGCAGTTCCGGGACTGACGAAAAACTGTTTTTT.

J is TRBJ1-2 and V is TRBV5-1; maybe TRBD1 (6 bases). Germline lookup yields CDR1 SGHRS and CDR2 YFSETQ. Trimming cost V 0 bases and J 2 bases, with 11 bases left between them. CDR3 length: 15 amino acids. The CDR3 bases are TGCGCCAGCAGCTTGGCCGCGGACAGAAACTATGGCTACACCTTC. Translation gives CASSLAADRNYGYTF.

The rearrangement links TRBV28 to TRBJ2-1, with 8 positions matching TRBD2. From germline, CDR1 is MDHEN and CDR2 SYDVKM. The V gene end was trimmed by 7 bases and the J gene end by 4 bases; junction bases not matched to a gene: 15. The CDR3 consists of 17 residues. CDR3 amino acids: CASTPGFGREAYNEQFF. The DNA for the CDR3 is TGTGCCAGCACCCCCGGTTTCGGGCGGGAGGCTTACAATGAGCAGTTCTTC.

Here the CDR3 DNA reads TGTGCCAGCAGGGGGACAGGGGAAGGCTACACCTTC. Translating gives CASRGTGEGYTF. The J gene is TRBJ1-2, the V gene TRBV7-9; 10 bases align to TRBD1. The germline V gene encodes CDR1 SEHNR and CDR2 FQNEAQ (reference sequence). The CDR3 totals 12 residues. V lost 6 bases, J lost 8 bases, and 3 bases stayed unmatched. The whole variable domain, remainder taken from reference TRBV7-9 and TRBJ1-2, is DTGVSQNPRHKITKRGQNVTFRCDPISEHNRLYWYRQTLGQGPEFLTYFQNEAQLEKSRLLSDRFSAERPKGSFSTLEIQRTEQGDSAMYLCASRGTGEGYTFGSGTRLTVV.

V and J are TRBV19 and TRBJ2-1, with 10 bases lining up with TRBD2. This CDR3 is built from 14 residues. Trimming cost V 6 bases and J 3 bases; bases outside gene matches: 2. Looked up from germline, CDR1 is LNHDA and CDR2 is SQIVND (reference sequence). The DNA of the CDR3 is TGTGCCAGTAGACTAGCGGGAATCTACAATGAGCAGTTCTTC. It encodes CASRLAGIYNEQFF.

This rearrangement joins TRBV27 to TRBJ2-2; 10 bases align to TRBD2. J lost 6 bases, V lost 2 bases, and 3 bases had no gene match. This CDR3 has 15 residues. The germline gives CDR1 MNHEY, CDR2 SMNVEV (reference sequence). CDR3 sequence: CASSLELAGPGELFF. As DNA, the CDR3 is TGTGCCAGCAGTTTAGAACTAGCGGGACCCGGGGAGCTGTTTTTT.

This clone was detected a few times. This chain connects TRBV6-1 to TRBJ1-2, with 7 bases aligning to TRBD1. Trimming cost V 6 bases and J 6 bases; bases outside gene matches: 10. The CDR3 loop spans 14 amino acids. CDR1 is MNHNS and CDR2 is SASEGT in the germline V gene. This chain's CDR3 is CASSLDRDFHGYTF. The CDR3 nucleotides read TGTGCCAGCAGCTTAGACAGGGACTTTCATGGCTACACCTTC.

The chain uses TRBV27 and TRBJ2-3; the match to TRBD1 covers 9 bases. Germline loops: CDR1 MNHEY, CDR2 SMNVEV (reference sequence). V lost 5 bases, J lost 4 bases, and 7 bases stayed unmatched. The CDR3 length is 15 residues. DNA for the CDR3: TGTGCCAGCAGTAAGGGACAGGGTGCATCAGATACGCAGTATTTT. Its translation: CASSKGQGASDTQYF.

Only a few counts were recorded for this clone. The J gene is TRBJ1-6, the V gene TRBV30, with 9 positions matching TRBD1. CDR1 is GTSNPN, CDR2 SVGIG, per germline (reference sequence). The J segment lost 7 bases and the V segment lost 3 bases, leaving 7 bases of the junction unmatched. This CDR3 comprises 15 residues. CDR3 nucleotide sequence: TGTGCCTGGAGCGGGACAGGGCGGTGGAATTCACCCCTCCACTTT. The encoded protein is CAWSGTGRWNSPLHF.

In its sample, this clone was seen a few times. The chain employs TRBV5-6 and TRBJ2-7; possibly TRBD2 for D (5 bases). Germline assignment: CDR1 SGHDT and CDR2 YYEEEE. The CDR3 consists of 13 residues. V lost 4 bases and J lost 0, with 8 bases in between. The CDR3 here is CASSSGSSYEQYF. CDR3 nucleotide sequence: TGTGCCAGCAGCAGCGGAAGCTCCTACGAGCAGTACTTC.